These 32 T cell receptor beta chains share one sample of origin, sequenced in a study of CD4+ T cells in melanoma. Profiled with immunoSEQ multiplex PCR; TCRdb holds only in-frame clones, not every one. The profile shows about 140,000 clones, around 90% of them singletons. All receptors come from a human donor with melanoma.

This chain uses TRBV5-1 with TRBJ2-7; tentatively, D is TRBD1 or TRBD2 (5 bases each). CDR3 length: 15 residues. Germline lookup yields CDR1 SGHRS and CDR2 YFSETQ. V shed 1 base and J shed 0 bases, with 11 bases lying between them. CDR3 amino acids: CASSLSWGSSYEQYF. The CDR3 bases are TGCGCCAGCAGCTTGTCTTGGGGGAGCTCCTACGAGCAGTACTTC.

This chain uses TRBV7-8 with TRBJ2-1; TRBD1 matches at 9 bases. The germline gives CDR1 SGHVS, CDR2 FQNEAQ. Losses at the gene ends were 5 bases for V and 12 bases for J; bases not matched to a gene: 20. This CDR3 has 17 residues. CDR3 bases: TGTGCCAGCAGCCTGGGACAGGGAGGTTTGATGGGTATGTGGCAGTTCTTC. Translating it yields CASSLGQGGLMGMWQFF.

The chain couples TRBV5-6 to TRBJ1-6; D perhaps matches TRBD1 (5 bases). CDR3 length: 17 residues. Germline CDR1 is SGHDT and CDR2 is YYEEEE. Between the trimmed V and J ends, which lost 6 bases and 5 bases, there was a span of 21 bases. Written as DNA, the CDR3 is TGTGCCAGCACCAATAGACGGGGGATGGGGAATAATTCACCCCTCCACTTT. Residues: CASTNRRGMGNNSPLHF.

This clone was observed once. The chain is built from TRBV7-9 and TRBJ1-4; D is ambiguous. Germline V gene data show CDR1 as SEHNR and CDR2 as FQNEAQ (reference sequence). Trimming left V 4 bases short and J 7 bases short, with 13 bases between. The CDR3 totals 14 residues. CDR3 bases: TGTGCCAGCAGCTCCCATAGGGTCGGTGAAAAACTGTTTTTT. Its protein product is CASSSHRVGEKLFF.

The chain is built from TRBV5-1 and TRBJ2-3, with 8 bases fitting TRBD2. The germline V gene encodes CDR1 SGHRS and CDR2 YFSETQ. This CDR3 has 16 residues. With 1 base clipped from V and 5 bases from J, the junction kept 9 bases outside the gene matches. CDR3 sequence reads: CASSLPPAGAVDTQYF. The CDR3 DNA reads TGCGCCAGCAGCTTGCCCCCAGCGGGGGCGGTAGATACGCAGTATTTT.

This chain links TRBV9 with TRBJ2-1; TRBD2 agrees at 15 bases. The V gene's germline CDR1 is SGDLS and CDR2 YYNGEE. The CDR3 is made up of 20 amino acids. Losses at the gene ends were 3 bases for V and 0 bases for J; bases not matched to a gene: 10. The CDR3 DNA reads as TGTGCCAGCAGCGCAACCGGGACTAGCGGGGGGCTGAGCTCCTACAATGAGCAGTTCTTC. This gives the protein CASSATGTSGGLSSYNEQFF.

The chain employs TRBV2 and TRBJ2-1; TRBD2 matches at 10 bases. The CDR3 covers 15 residues. Per germline, CDR1 SNHLY and CDR2 FYNNEI. V trimming: 6 bases; J trimming: 6 bases; junction bases outside the gene matches: 8. CDR3 loop: CASSAPAGGPNEQFF. As DNA, the CDR3 is TGTGCCAGCAGCGCCCCAGCGGGGGGGCCCAATGAGCAGTTCTTC. Based on the CDR3 plus reference TRBV2 and TRBJ2-1, the full variable domain is EPEVTQTPSHQVTQMGQEVILRCVPISNHLYFYWYRQILGQKVEFLVSFYNNEISEKSEIFDDQFSVERPDGSNFTLKIRSTKLEDSAMYFCASSAPAGGPNEQFFGPGTRLTVL.

The chain has TRBV18 and TRBJ1-1; no reliable D call. The CDR3 extends over 14 amino acids. The V gene's germline CDR1 is KGHSH and CDR2 LQKENI. Between the trimmed V and J ends, which lost 6 bases and 1 base, there was a span of 12 bases. DNA of the CDR3: TGTGCCAGCTCTGAGGTGGCAGAGAACACTGAAGCTTTCTTT. Its protein product is CASSEVAENTEAFF.

The V and J genes are TRBV10-2 and TRBJ2-4; D gene ambiguous. Germline V CDR1 and CDR2: WSHSY, SAAADI. Trimming removed 4 bases from V and 2 bases from J, with 6 bases in between. The CDR3 runs 13 residues. CDR3 sequence reads: CASSGETKNIQYF. The CDR3 nucleotides read TGCGCCAGCAGTGGTGAGACCAAAAACATTCAGTACTTC.

This clone was recorded only once. The chain has TRBV4-1 and TRBJ2-3, with 9 bases matching TRBD2. This CDR3 is 17 amino acids long. The germline CDR1 and CDR2 sequences are MGHRA and YSYEKL. The junction had 10 bases not matched to a gene; V was cut back by 0 bases and J by 6 bases. The DNA for the CDR3 is TGCGCCAGCAGCCAAGAGAGGGGCGGGGGGGCTTCGGATACGCAGTATTTT. As protein: CASSQERGGGASDTQYF.

The chain joins TRBV18 to TRBJ1-1, with unresolved D. Trimming left V 2 bases short and J 1 base short, with 5 bases between. Germline CDR1 KGHSH, CDR2 LQKENI. The CDR3 is 13 amino acids. The CDR3 DNA reads TGTGCCAGCTCACCAGCAGCGAACACTGAAGCTTTCTTT. Protein product: CASSPAANTEAFF.

The chain joins TRBV30 to TRBJ2-1; D is unresolved. The CDR3 runs to 14 residues. Trimming took off 3 bases at V and 9 bases at J, with 18 bases between the two ends. Germline loops: CDR1 GTSNPN, CDR2 SVGIG (reference sequence). The CDR3 spells CAWSRSTWGGEQFF. As DNA, the CDR3 is TGTGCCTGGAGCCGGTCAACGTGGGGTGGTGAGCAGTTCTTC.

This clone has only one observation. The chain has TRBV15 and TRBJ2-2; perhaps TRBD1 as D (6 bases). CDR1 and CDR2 from the germline V gene are LNHNV and YYDKDF (reference sequence). The germline V and J ends were trimmed by 0 bases and 6 bases, with 11 bases remaining between them. There are 15 residues in the CDR3. The DNA for the CDR3 is TGTGCCACCAGCAGAGATAAAAGGGGGTCCGGGGAGCTGTTTTTT. Protein: CATSRDKRGSGELFF. The variable domain in full, completed from reference TRBV15 and TRBJ2-2, reads DAMVIQNPRYQVTQFGKPVTLSCSQTLNHNVMYWYQQKSSQAPKLLFHYYDKDFNNEADTPDNFQSRRPNTSFCFLDIRSPGLGDTAMYLCATSRDKRGSGELFFGEGSRLTVL.

The V call is TRBV7-2, the J call TRBJ1-5; D possibly corresponds to TRBD1 (5 bases). Trimming removed 4 bases from V and 1 base from J, with 11 bases in between. This CDR3 is 15 amino acids long. In germline, CDR1 is SGHTA, CDR2 FQGNSA. The CDR3 loop reads CASSSRGLSNQPQHF. CDR3 DNA: TGTGCCAGCAGCTCCCGGGGGTTGAGCAATCAGCCCCAGCATTTT.

The chain employs TRBV2 and TRBJ1-4; TRBD1 is a possible D gene (5 bases). This CDR3 is built from 15 residues. Per the germline V gene, CDR1 is SNHLY and CDR2 is FYNNEI. Trimming removed 6 bases at V and 6 bases at J, with 17 bases between. Written as DNA, the CDR3 is TGTGCCAGCAGCGGTCATTTGGGGGGAGATGAAAAACTGTTTTTT. Protein sequence: CASSGHLGGDEKLFF.

The J gene is TRBJ2-7, the V gene TRBV18; D possibly uses TRBD1 or TRBD2 (5 bases each). The CDR3 runs to 16 residues. CDR1 is KGHSH and CDR2 is LQKENI in the germline V gene. Deletions cut 2 bases from V and 2 bases from J, with 16 bases between. This CDR3 is CASSPNWDGRPYEQYF. The CDR3 DNA reads TGTGCCAGCTCACCAAATTGGGACGGACGGCCCTACGAGCAGTACTTC.

The chain employs TRBV11-2 and TRBJ2-7, with D possibly being TRBD1 (6 bases). V was clipped by 5 bases and J by 0 bases, with 17 bases between them. The germline V gene encodes CDR1 SGHAT and CDR2 FQNNGV. The CDR3 loop spans 16 amino acids. CDR3 in amino acids: CASSKRTVHVSYEQYF. The CDR3, as DNA: TGTGCCAGCAGCAAGCGGACAGTTCACGTCTCCTACGAGCAGTACTTC.

This chain connects TRBV6-1 to TRBJ1-1; D possibly corresponds to TRBD1 (5 bases). Germline V gives CDR1 MNHNS, CDR2 SASEGT. V lost 6 bases and J lost 2, with 13 bases in between. The CDR3 is made up of 14 amino acids. CDR3 sequence: CASSRGTYNTEAFF. The CDR3 DNA is TGTGCCAGCAGCCGAGGGACGTATAACACTGAAGCTTTCTTT.

The table lists this clone with a count of one. The V gene is TRBV20-1, the J gene TRBJ2-5, with no clear D. Trimming took 3 bases from V and 5 from J, leaving 4 bases between them. The CDR3 sequence is 10 residues long. CDR1 and CDR2 from the germline V gene are DFQATT and SNEGSKA (reference sequence). The CDR3 DNA follows: TGCAGTGCTAGTGGCGAGACCCAGTACTTC. This encodes CSASGETQYF.

This chain joins TRBV7-9 and TRBJ1-2; TRBD1 aligns across 12 bases. This CDR3 spans 15 amino acids. Germline CDR1 reads SEHNR; CDR2 reads FQNEAQ (reference sequence). The J segment lost 8 bases and the V segment lost 5 bases, leaving 9 bases of the junction unmatched. CDR3 nucleotide sequence: TGTGCCAGCAGCCAATCGGGACAGGGGGCATCGGGCTACACCTTC. This sequence encodes CASSQSGQGASGYTF.

This rearrangement joins TRBV27 to TRBJ2-7; 9 nucleotides match TRBD1. CDR3 size: 14 residues. J lost 3 bases, V lost 5 bases, and 5 bases had no gene match. Germline values: CDR1 MNHEY, CDR2 SMNVEV (reference sequence). The DNA of the CDR3 is TGTGCCAGCAGTCGACAGGGGGGATTCTACGAGCAGTACTTC. Translated, it gives CASSRQGGFYEQYF.

This clone was recorded once. Other DNA sequences within the sample encode an identical CDR3. J is TRBJ1-1 and V is TRBV11-2; D not resolved. Trimming cost V 4 bases and J 0 bases, with 9 bases left between them. The length of the CDR3 is 14 residues. The V gene's germline CDR1 is SGHAT and CDR2 FQNNGV. The CDR3: CASSSRQLNTEAFF. The CDR3, as DNA: TGTGCCAGCAGCTCTCGGCAGTTGAACACTGAAGCTTTCTTT.

The chain has TRBV27 and TRBJ1-1; 8 nucleotides align to TRBD1. The V and J ends lost 5 bases and 3 bases, in that order; junction bases with no gene match: 5. In germline, CDR1 is MNHEY, CDR2 SMNVEV (reference sequence). The CDR3 sequence is 14 residues long. CDR3: CASSPDRGDTEAFF. Written as DNA, the CDR3 is TGTGCCAGCAGTCCCGACAGGGGAGACACTGAAGCTTTCTTT.

The V and J genes are TRBV6-5 and TRBJ1-6; D gene uncertain. CDR1 is MNHEY, CDR2 SVGAGI, per germline. Deletions cut 6 bases from V and 7 bases from J, with 13 bases between. The CDR3 spans 14 residues. The CDR3: CASRYTTINSPLHF. CDR3 DNA sequence: TGTGCCAGCAGGTACACTACCATAAATTCACCCCTCCACTTT.

The sample holds a few counts of this clone. Here the CDR3 DNA reads TGTGCCAGCCATGGACAGGCCACCAACTATGGCTACACCTTC. It is translated as CASHGQATNYGYTF. The genes are TRBV25-1 and TRBJ1-2; 7 bases are shared with TRBD1. This CDR3 region has 14 residues. J gave up 2 bases and V 8 bases, and 8 bases lay outside the gene matches. Germline CDR1 reads MGHDK; CDR2 reads SYGVNS.

Only a few counts were recorded for this clone. The chain's CDR3 is CASSSQGAANTIYF. The CDR3 region has the DNA TGTGCCAGCAGTTCTCAGGGAGCCGCAAACACCATATATTTT. The genes are TRBV27 and TRBJ1-3, with D possibly being TRBD1 (5 bases). With 4 bases removed from V and 6 bases from J, the gap between germline ends came to 13 bases. The CDR3 has 14 amino acids. Germline values: CDR1 MNHEY, CDR2 SMNVEV (reference sequence).

This chain uses TRBV7-2 with TRBJ1-1; D is possibly TRBD1 (5 bases). The CDR3 is 14 amino acids. The V gene lost 1 base and the J gene lost 4 bases, with 10 bases spanning the gap. CDR1 is SGHTA and CDR2 is FQGNSA in the germline V gene. CDR3 sequence (DNA): TGTGCCAGCAGCTTAGTCCAGGGTACCACTGAAGCTTTCTTT. This translates into CASSLVQGTTEAFF. The variable domain in full, with the rest retrieved from reference TRBV7-2 and TRBJ1-1, is GAGVSQSPSNKVTEKGKDVELRCDPISGHTALYWYRQSLGQGLEFLIYFQGNSAPDKSGLPSDRFSAERTGGSVSTLTIQRTQQEDSAVYLCASSLVQGTTEAFFGQGTRLTVV.

J is TRBJ1-3 and V is TRBV19; TRBD1 is a possible D gene (5 bases). The germline gives CDR1 LNHDA, CDR2 SQIVND (reference sequence). This CDR3 contains 13 residues. V was shortened by 9 bases and J by 0 bases, with 9 bases between the two germline ends. The CDR3 loop reads CARGTDSGNTIYF. The DNA of the CDR3 is TGTGCCAGGGGGACGGACTCTGGAAACACCATATATTTT.

The rearrangement uses TRBV5-1 and TRBJ1-3; D is undetermined. V was clipped by 0 bases and J by 0 bases, with 13 bases between them. CDR1 and CDR2 (germline): SGHRS, YFSETQ. CDR3 length: 17 residues. Written as DNA, the CDR3 is TGCGCCAGCAGCTTGGGTATGGGGTTCGGCTCTGGAAACACCATATATTTT. Protein product: CASSLGMGFGSGNTIYF. Based on the CDR3 plus reference TRBV5-1 and TRBJ1-3, the full variable domain is KAGVTQTPRYLIKTRGQQVTLSCSPISGHRSVSWYQQTPGQGLQFLFEYFSETQRNKGNFPGRFSGRQFSNSRSEMNVSTLELGDSALYLCASSLGMGFGSGNTIYFGEGSWLTVV.

This chain uses TRBV19 with TRBJ1-2; no clear D. In germline, CDR1 is LNHDA, CDR2 SQIVND (reference sequence). This CDR3 has 16 amino acids. The V end lost 2 bases, the J end lost 0 bases, and 13 bases lay between the germline ends. The CDR3 loop reads CASSISSAGPNYGYTF. The CDR3 DNA reads TGTGCCAGTAGTATAAGTTCGGCAGGCCCTAACTATGGCTACACCTTC.

The chain uses TRBV6-5 and TRBJ1-6; no reliable D call. Trimming left V 4 bases short and J 9 bases short, with 16 bases between. This CDR3 is 15 amino acids long. Germline CDR1 MNHEY, CDR2 SVGAGI. The CDR3 nucleotides read TGTGCCAGCAGTTCTCTTTTCAGTGGCCGTTCACCCCTCCACTTT. This encodes CASSSLFSGRSPLHF.

This sequence joins TRBV9 and TRBJ2-2; 9 bases fit TRBD2. Germline loops: CDR1 SGDLS, CDR2 YYNGEE. The CDR3 totals 16 residues. After removal of 3 bases from V and 2 bases from J, the junction contained 5 bases not matched to a gene. The CDR3 is CASSGSSGVNTGELFF. CDR3 in DNA: TGTGCCAGCAGCGGGTCTAGCGGGGTCAACACCGGGGAGCTGTTTTTT.